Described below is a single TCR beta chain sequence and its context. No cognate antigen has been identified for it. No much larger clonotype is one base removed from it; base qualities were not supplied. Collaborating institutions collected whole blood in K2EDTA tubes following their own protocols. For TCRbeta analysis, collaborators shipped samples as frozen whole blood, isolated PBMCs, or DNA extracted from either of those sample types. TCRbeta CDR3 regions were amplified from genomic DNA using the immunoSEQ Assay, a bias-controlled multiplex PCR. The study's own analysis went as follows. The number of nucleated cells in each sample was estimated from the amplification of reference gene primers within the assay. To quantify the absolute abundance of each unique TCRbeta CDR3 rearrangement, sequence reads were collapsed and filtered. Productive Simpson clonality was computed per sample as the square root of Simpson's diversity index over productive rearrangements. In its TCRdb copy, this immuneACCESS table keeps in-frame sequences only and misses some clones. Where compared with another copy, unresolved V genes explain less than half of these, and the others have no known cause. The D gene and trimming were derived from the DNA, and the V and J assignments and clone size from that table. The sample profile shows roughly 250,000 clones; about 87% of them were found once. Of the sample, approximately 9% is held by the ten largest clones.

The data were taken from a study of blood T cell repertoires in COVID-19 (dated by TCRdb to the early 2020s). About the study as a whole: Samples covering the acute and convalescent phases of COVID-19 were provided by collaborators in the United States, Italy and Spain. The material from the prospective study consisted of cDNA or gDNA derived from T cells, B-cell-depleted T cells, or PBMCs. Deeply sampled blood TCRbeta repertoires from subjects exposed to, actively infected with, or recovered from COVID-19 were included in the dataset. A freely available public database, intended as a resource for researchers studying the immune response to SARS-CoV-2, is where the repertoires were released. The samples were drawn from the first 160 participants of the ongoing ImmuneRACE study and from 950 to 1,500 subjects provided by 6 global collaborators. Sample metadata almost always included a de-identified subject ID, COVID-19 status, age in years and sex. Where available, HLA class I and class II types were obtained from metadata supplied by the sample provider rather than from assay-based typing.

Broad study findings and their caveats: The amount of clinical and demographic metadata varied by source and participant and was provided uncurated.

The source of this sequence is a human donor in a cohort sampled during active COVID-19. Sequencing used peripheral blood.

The CDR3 region: CASSLVREQFF. At the DNA level, the sequence is TGTGCCAGCAGCCTGGTCCGGGAGCAGTTCTTC. The chain links TRBV2 with TRBJ2-1, with no reliable assignment of the D segment. Measured from the cysteine to the phenylalanine, the CDR3 is 11 residues long. Only the CDR3 portion is preserved as DNA: 33 bases, with reading frame beginning at the first base. A distance of 10 bases separates the germline ends of V and J, which lose 6 bases and 10 bases respectively. The CDR1 and CDR2 encoded by the germline V gene are SNHLY and FYNNEI.